This T cell receptor (beta chain) is from a study of blood T cell repertoires in COVID-19. Study summary: There were acute and convalescent COVID-19 samples, and they came from the United States, Italy and Spain.

In the original workflow: Reference gene primer amplification yielded estimated nucleated cell counts. The repertoire was sequenced with immunoSEQ multiplex PCR; TCRdb's copy has only in-frame clones and lacks some. Clonal size and the V and J genes are those of that table, whereas D and trimming came from the DNA. The data hold hundreds of thousands of clones, with more than 75% observed a single time. In germline, CDR1 is SGHAT, CDR2 FQNNGV. This CDR3 spans 16 amino acids. V lost 2 bases and J lost 8; bases outside the gene matches: 9. The TCR originated in a woman aged 40 to 55 who had recovered from COVID-19. Sequenced material: peripheral blood. The genes are TRBV11-2 and TRBJ1-4; 9 bases line up with TRBD1. DNA for the CDR3: TGTGCCAGCAGCTTATGGGGGACAGGGAAAGGAGAAAAACTGTTTTTT. This codes for CASSLWGTGKGEKLFF.